These 20 T cell receptor beta chains were sequenced from one sample in a study of blood T cells in healthy people across ages (dated by TCRdb to the mid-2010s). The library was built by means of 5' RACE. Instrument used: Illumina HiSeq 2500. A second PCR of roughly 7 to 12 cycles was performed with a sample-barcoded 5' primer and a J-beta primer mix. Clones were called with MiXCR by TCRdb after fastp trimmed the public reads at Q25, and only in-frame beta chains were retained. For every CDR3 protein sequence, its rows merge into one entry that carries the most common genes and DNA. This sample is represented by fewer than 900,000 distinct CDR3 sequences; more than 40% of them were singletons. Under 25% of the sample rests with the top ten. Sequenced: blood. The receptor set was obtained from a woman aged 60-75 years in good health.

This chain connects TRBV3-1 to TRBJ1-1; D is unresolved. CDR1 and CDR2 from the germline V gene are LGHDT and YNNKEL (reference sequence). The V gene lost 3 bases and the J gene lost 6 bases, with 11 bases spanning the gap. CDR3 size: 13 residues. The CDR3 DNA reads as TGTGCCAGCAGCCATGAATCCAGGTCTGAAGCTTTCTTT. This sequence encodes CASSHESRSEAFF. The variable domain in full, with the rest retrieved from reference TRBV3-1 and TRBJ1-1, is DTAVSQTPKYLVTQMGNDKSIKCEQNLGHDTMYWYKQDSKKFLKIMFSYNNKELIINETVPNRFSPKSPDKAHLNLHINSLELGDSAVYFCASSHESRSEAFFGQGTRLTVV.

The chain employs TRBV20-1 and TRBJ2-4; 7 bases are a match to TRBD2. The assigned J gene may be wrong: the sequence end matches TRBJ2-7 better. Germline CDR1 and CDR2: DFQATT and SNEGSKA (reference sequence). The CDR3 totals 14 residues. The CDR3 DNA is TGCAGTGCTAGCATTCTAGCGGCGAACTACGAGCAGTACTTC. Protein sequence: CSASILAANYEQYF.

Only one count was recorded for this clonotype. The chain employs TRBV5-1 and TRBJ2-2; TRBD1 might be the D (9 bases). V lost 4 bases, J lost 4 bases, and 17 bases lay in between. The CDR3 has 16 residues. Germline lookup yields CDR1 SGHRS and CDR2 YFSETQ. This CDR3 reads CASSPGGTGSTGELFF. CDR3 bases: TGCGCCAGCAGCCCGGGAGGGACAGGGAGCACCGGGGAGCTGTTTTTT.

The V call is TRBV20-1, the J call TRBJ2-1; D tentatively fits TRBD1 or TRBD2 (5 bases each). The CDR3 extends over 16 amino acids. The germline CDR1 and CDR2 sequences are DFQATT and SNEGSKA (reference sequence). V lost 4 bases, J lost 0 bases, and 16 bases lay in between. DNA of the CDR3: TGCAGTGCTACGCGACCAAAGGGGAGCTCCTACAATGAGCAGTTCTTC. It yields the protein CSATRPKGSSYNEQFF.

This chain links TRBV27 with TRBJ1-1, with 9 bases that match TRBD1. CDR1 and CDR2 from the germline V gene are MNHEY and SMNVEV (reference sequence). This CDR3 has 16 residues. Trimming removed 4 bases from V and 4 bases from J; junction bases left unmatched: 10. In nucleotides, the CDR3 is TGTGCCAGCAGTTCCTTGACAGGGGGTGGTGGCACTGAAGCTTTCTTT. It encodes CASSSLTGGGGTEAFF.

This rearrangement joins TRBV28 to TRBJ2-1; 10 nucleotides line up with TRBD2. Germline CDR1 reads MDHEN; CDR2 reads SYDVKM. V shed 5 bases, J shed 1 base, and the junction held 20 bases outside the gene matches. This CDR3 region has 21 residues. The CDR3 reads CASSLTVKGVRAGGSYNEQFF. DNA for the CDR3: TGTGCCAGCAGTCTAACAGTGAAGGGAGTAAGAGCGGGAGGGTCCTACAATGAGCAGTTCTTC. Combining the CDR3 with reference TRBV28 and TRBJ2-1 gives the whole variable domain DVKVTQSSRYLVKRTGEKVFLECVQDMDHENMFWYRQDPGLGLRLIYFSYDVKMKEKGDIPEGYSVSREKKERFSLILESASTNQTSMYLCASSLTVKGVRAGGSYNEQFFGPGTRLTVL.

This clonotype was counted at least ten times. The chain is built from TRBV10-3 and TRBJ2-5, with 7 positions matching TRBD1. Germline CDR1 is ENHRY and CDR2 is SYGVKD. This CDR3 contains 13 residues. The V and J ends lost 4 bases and 1 base, in that order; junction bases with no gene match: 0. This CDR3 reads CAISGTGQETQYF. The CDR3 bases are TGTGCCATCAGTGGGACAGGCCAAGAGACCCAGTACTTC.

Here the CDR3 DNA reads TGCAGCGGTGACCGGGGTGGCGGCTACACCTTC. It codes for CSGDRGGGYTF. The chain has TRBV29-1 and TRBJ1-2; unclear D gene. This CDR3 contains 11 residues. Trimming removed 7 bases at V and 8 bases at J, with 14 bases between. Germline CDR1 reads SQVTM; CDR2 reads ANQGSEA.

This sequence joins TRBV20-1 and TRBJ2-3; D is undetermined. This CDR3 spans 13 amino acids. The germline V gene encodes CDR1 DFQATT and CDR2 SNEGSKA (reference sequence). The CDR3 DNA reads as TGCAGCGAGGCTGAGGCGGGCACAGATACGCAGTATTTT. Its translation: CSEAEAGTDTQYF.

As concerns this clonotype: A much larger clone differs from this one at a single base, so this may be a read error. The chain couples TRBV6-1 to TRBJ1-2; possible D gene TRBD1, 6 bases. Trimming took 6 bases from V and 3 from J, leaving 11 bases between them. CDR3 length: 13 amino acids. Germline V gives CDR1 MNHNS, CDR2 SASEGT. The CDR3 reads CASSSGTHYGYTF. The CDR3 nucleotides are TGTGCCAGCAGCTCCGGGACACACTATGGCTACACCTTC.

The sample holds one count of this clonotype. This chain connects TRBV5-1 to TRBJ2-1, with D perhaps TRBD2 (6 bases). The DNA end lines up better with TRBJ2-7; the J call may be wrong. The germline V gene encodes CDR1 SGHRS and CDR2 YFSETQ. There are 15 residues in the CDR3. The CDR3: CASSSTTSIANEQYF. Written as DNA, the CDR3 is TGCGCCAGCAGCTCGACAACTAGCATCGCCAATGAGCAGTACTTC.

Remarks on this clonotype: This could be a read error, since a much larger clone is one nucleotide away. V usage is TRBV29-1 and J usage is TRBJ1-1; D uncertain. CDR1 SQVTM and CDR2 ANQGSEA come from the germline V gene. The CDR3 consists of 11 residues. The CDR3 nucleotides read TGCAGCGTGCGGGAGAACGCTGAAGCTTTCTTT. It specifies CSVRENAEAFF.

V is TRBV9 and J is TRBJ1-2, with no clear D. The V end was cut by 0 bases, the J end by 9 bases, with 9 bases between. CDR1 is SGDLS and CDR2 is YYNGEE in the germline V gene. This CDR3 is 12 amino acids long. CDR3 amino acids: CASSVASSSYTF. The CDR3 DNA reads as TGTGCCAGCAGCGTAGCTTCGTCGAGCTACACCTTC. Together with reference TRBV9 and TRBJ1-2, the CDR3 gives the full variable domain: DSGVTQTPKHLITATGQRVTLRCSPRSGDLSVYWYQQSLDQGLQFLIQYYNGEERAKGNILERFSAQQFPDLHSELNLSSLELGDSALYFCASSVASSSYTFGSGTRLTVV.

The rearrangement uses TRBV11-3 and TRBJ2-7; D assignment may be TRBD1 or TRBD2 (5 bases each). Germline CDR1 is SGHNT and CDR2 is YENEEA. Trimming took 1 base from V and 2 from J, leaving 12 bases between them. The CDR3 totals 15 residues. The CDR3 DNA reads as TGTGCCAGCAGCTTAGGCCCGGGACCAACCTACGAGCAGTACTTC. This codes for CASSLGPGPTYEQYF.

The rearrangement joins TRBV20-1 to TRBJ2-5; perhaps D is TRBD1 or TRBD2 (5 bases each). CDR1 and CDR2 (germline): DFQATT, SNEGSKA (reference sequence). V lost 3 bases and J 0 bases, leaving 8 bases between the germline ends. There are 13 residues in the CDR3. CDR3 residues: CSARGEHQETQYF. DNA for the CDR3: TGCAGTGCTAGGGGGGAGCACCAAGAGACCCAGTACTTC.

This clonotype occurred many times. The genes are TRBV5-1 and TRBJ2-5; no definite D call. V lost 4 bases to trimming and J lost 1 base, with 8 bases between them. Germline lookup yields CDR1 SGHRS and CDR2 YFSETQ. The CDR3 covers 13 residues. CDR3 sequence (DNA): TGCGCCAGCAGCGAATCTGGCCAAGAGACCCAGTACTTC. Its translation: CASSESGQETQYF.

In its sample, this clonotype was seen a few times. The V gene is TRBV15, the J gene TRBJ2-7; 9 bases match TRBD2. Germline V gene sequence: CDR1 LNHNV, CDR2 YYDKDF (reference sequence). This CDR3 comprises 14 residues. V shed 4 bases, J shed 2 bases, and the junction held 3 bases outside the gene matches. Written as DNA, the CDR3 is TGTGCCACCAGCACCCGACTAGCGGCCTACGAGCAGTACTTC. It is translated as CATSTRLAAYEQYF.

The CDR3 sequence: CASSPRLGLSKNIQYF. The CDR3 DNA reads TGTGCCAGCAGCCCGCGGCTAGGACTATCCAAAAACATTCAGTACTTC. The rearrangement links TRBV7-9 to TRBJ2-4; tentatively, D is TRBD2 (6 bases). V lost 5 bases to trimming and J lost 2 bases, with 16 bases between them. Germline V gene data show CDR1 as SEHNR and CDR2 as FQNEAQ (reference sequence). This CDR3 region has 16 residues. Looking up the rest from reference TRBV7-9 and TRBJ2-4 gives the full variable domain: DTGVSQNPRHKITKRGQNVTFRCDPISEHNRLYWYRQTLGQGPEFLTYFQNEAQLEKSRLLSDRFSAERPKGSFSTLEIQRTEQGDSAMYLCASSPRLGLSKNIQYFGAGTRLSVL.

This clonotype came up a few times. The chain employs TRBV20-1 and TRBJ2-3; 9 bases are a match to TRBD1. Germline CDR1 is DFQATT and CDR2 is SNEGSKA (reference sequence). The V and J ends lost 3 bases and 5 bases, in that order; junction bases with no gene match: 3. The CDR3 consists of 13 residues. The CDR3 spells CSASRQGVDTQYF. The CDR3 nucleotides are TGCAGTGCTAGCCGACAGGGGGTAGATACGCAGTATTTT.

The rearrangement joins TRBV20-1 to TRBJ2-5, with a possible D match to TRBD1 (7 bases). The germline V gene has CDR1 DFQATT and CDR2 SNEGSKA (reference sequence). V shed 0 bases and J shed 5 bases, with 13 bases lying between them. The CDR3 has 14 amino acids. The DNA of the CDR3 is TGCAGTGCTAGAGAGGGGGGCAGGGGGGAGACCCAGTACTTC. Translating gives CSAREGGRGETQYF.